The clone carrying this T cell receptor (beta chain) was seen a handful of times. Time point described: patch test 1, 2 weeks after DPC sensitization. Documented treatment: therapeutic diphenylcyclopropenone sensitization with weekly scalp DPC. These data originate in a study of human T cells and chemical hapten exposure. At the level of the study: Each week of the roughly 25-week study, patients had diphenylcyclopropenone applied to the scalp.

Germline V CDR1 and CDR2: SGHRS, YFSETQ. The CDR3 contains 15 residues. Trimming removed 1 base at V and 3 bases at J, with 14 bases between. TCRdb fed the RACE reads into MiXCR, producing one record per CDR3 protein. The top ten clones hold 1.5% to 2% of a sample with 180,000 or so distinct CDR3 sequences, about 14% of them seen once. This sequence joins TRBV5-1 and TRBJ2-7; D is possibly TRBD1 (6 bases). The source is a woman aged 25 to 39 with alopecia areata. Some clones in this sample may be carry-over from other donors' samples. The source material was whole blood, sampled in connection with sensitization to the hapten diphenylcyclopropenone (DPC). CDR3 protein: CASSLNSGQNYEQYF. The DNA of the CDR3 is TGCGCCAGCAGCTTGAATTCCGGACAGAACTACGAGCAGTACTTC.